This is a list of T cell receptor beta chains from one sample in a study of CD8 T cells in ankylosing spondylitis. Each CDR3 protein is one row after TCRdb ran MiXCR on the 5' RACE reads. The table records about 340,000 distinct CDR3 sequences, roughly 14% of them present only once. The specimen was blood, either unsorted or a sorted T cell fraction (not recorded which). All receptors derive from a male donor with ankylosing spondylitis or in good health (not recorded which). The CDR3 runs from the conserved cysteine through the conserved F or W.

j_gene,v_gene,CDR3aa
TRBJ1-2,TRBV12-3/TRBV12-4,CASRLSGQRRGYTF
TRBJ2-3,TRBV24-1,CATSSGTSGRGDTQYF
TRBJ1-1,TRBV20-1,CSARIPGAMNTEAFF
TRBJ2-3,TRBV5-1,CASTSSGRASDTQYF
TRBJ2-7,TRBV7-8,CASSLNTGGQSEQYF
TRBJ1-1,TRBV5-1,CASSLRGDLAEAFF
TRBJ1-3,TRBV5-1,CASSREGQGSNTIYF
TRBJ2-1,TRBV11-2,CASSGTSGHNEQFF
TRBJ1-2,TRBV12-3/TRBV12-4,CASAPSLKSYGYTF
TRBJ2-1,TRBV12-3/TRBV12-4,CASSSPSSGSYNEQFF
TRBJ1-2,TRBV9,CASSASPSLTF
TRBJ2-1,TRBV20-1,CSARVPPGQVGLSSYNEQFF
TRBJ2-7,TRBV3-1,CASSQEWNSGNEQYF
TRBJ2-5,TRBV6-1,CASIRVGPSEETQYF
TRBJ2-7,TRBV20-1,CSASPGPSYEQYF
TRBJ1-2,TRBV12-3/TRBV12-4,CASSRTAFQGYTF
TRBJ2-7,TRBV13,CASSLPGQGASEQYF
TRBJ2-2,TRBV5-1,CASSLEASSGGELFF
TRBJ2-1,TRBV7-9,CASSLGGVVSPNEQFF
TRBJ2-5,TRBV20-1,CSAIRDLETQYF
TRBJ2-7,TRBV20-1,CSARDQAYEQYF
TRBJ1-2,TRBV24-1,CATSDRQVTYGYTF
TRBJ2-7,TRBV9,CASSPGLGLAGPNEQYF
TRBJ2-3,TRBV5-6,CASSGPRQGRDTQYF
TRBJ2-5,TRBV4-1,CASSQIGRETQYF
TRBJ2-7,TRBV12-3/TRBV12-4,CASSSAPPTYEQYF
TRBJ1-5,TRBV5-1,CASREGLYSNQPQHF
TRBJ2-7,TRBV30,CAWSVARGGEQYF
TRBJ2-1,TRBV12-3/TRBV12-4,CASSNRGGDNEQFF
TRBJ2-2,TRBV4-1,CASSSGAGNTGELFF
TRBJ2-7,TRBV4-2,CASSLAESTSSDPYEQYF
TRBJ1-2,TRBV4-1,CASSRPSAYGYTF
TRBJ2-1,TRBV5-4,CASSLGQDNEQFF
TRBJ2-1,TRBV9,CASSVESGTRNEQFF
TRBJ1-1,TRBV9,CASSVDRVNTEAFF
TRBJ2-3,TRBV12-3/TRBV12-4,CASSFLGRDTQYF
TRBJ1-1,TRBV14,CASSQSIPPSRAFF
TRBJ2-7,TRBV5-1,CASSYSGSSSYEQYF
TRBJ1-4,TRBV3-1,CASSQGTGPTNEKLFF
TRBJ2-7,TRBV12-3/TRBV12-4,CASTRDRTYEQYF
TRBJ2-1,TRBV28,CASSSERAFPHNEQFF
TRBJ2-7,TRBV9,CASSDIGSHEQYF
TRBJ2-2,TRBV2,CASSDSSYTGELFF
TRBJ1-1,TRBV6-1,CASRWDRLNTEAFF
TRBJ1-2,TRBV19,CASSEDRGMYGYTF
TRBJ2-2,TRBV12-3/TRBV12-4,CASGRGTGELFF
TRBJ1-6,TRBV20-1,CSARLPTGTPVNSPLHF
TRBJ1-2,TRBV25-1,CASSRERDRRGYTF
TRBJ1-1,TRBV3-1,CASSHTGTGNTEAFF